This T cell receptor beta chain was recovered during a study of T cell responses to AZD1222 COVID-19 vaccine. The germline V and J ends were trimmed by 5 bases and 8 bases, with 13 bases remaining between them. Germline V CDR1 and CDR2: MNHEY, SVGEGT. The CDR3 has 13 amino acids. General study findings and limits: Baseline seropositivity occurred in only a handful of AZD1222 recipients. No repertoire was sampled before or during the peak T cell response, only after it.

The method was immunoSEQ multiplex PCR; TCRdb's version includes in-frame clones alone and lacks a portion of them. There are 150,000 to 200,000 clones in the sample; just over 90% occur only once, and around 3% lies in the top ten. Details on this clone: The antigen remains unidentified.

This TCR derives from an adult in good health. The specimen was peripheral blood, collected on day 0 of AZD1222 vaccination. The chain carries TRBV6-2 or TRBV6-3 and TRBJ1-5; D gene uncertain. The CDR3 spells CASSKGLLEPQHF. The CDR3, as DNA: TGTGCCAGCAGTAAGGGTTTGTTAGAGCCCCAGCATTTT.